This passage covers 23 T cell receptor beta chains from one sample sequenced in a study of spatial heterogeneity in lung cancer. The antigens of these receptors remain unknown. Study-wide findings and caveats: Mutation counts in tumors were tracked by counts of expanded intratumoral alpha and beta TCRs.

Time point given: sample taken at primary tumor resection. TCRdb recomputed calls from the 5' RACE reads with MiXCR, one row per CDR3 protein. The sample consists of 25,000 to 30,000 distinct CDR3 sequences, around 6.9% of them appearing once. Sequencing used lung tumor tissue, obtained at surgery. The receptors stem from a male donor with early-stage non-small cell lung cancer.

This clonotype has ten or more counts. CDR3 sequence: CASSFTGTSGANVLTF. The CDR3 DNA reads as TGTGCCAGCAGTTTTACAGGGACTTCCGGGGCCAACGTCCTGACTTTC. This rearrangement joins TRBV6-5 to TRBJ2-6; D is perhaps TRBD1 or TRBD2 (6 bases each). This CDR3 spans 16 amino acids. V lost 4 bases, J lost 4 bases, and 14 bases lay in between. The germline V gene encodes CDR1 MNHEY and CDR2 SVGAGI.

This clonotype appeared a few times. This chain links TRBV6-6 with TRBJ1-2; D is possibly TRBD1 (6 bases). The V end was cut by 5 bases, the J end by 6 bases, with 16 bases between. The CDR3 totals 14 residues. Germline-derived CDR1 and CDR2 are MNHNY and SVGAGI (reference sequence). The CDR3 region has the DNA TGTGCCAGCAGTCAACAGGGTTTGTACAATGGCTACACCTTC. Amino acids: CASSQQGLYNGYTF.

This clonotype was seen ten or more times. This chain uses TRBV29-1 with TRBJ2-3; possibly TRBD1 for D (6 bases). The CDR3 loop spans 12 amino acids. Germline lookup yields CDR1 SQVTM and CDR2 ANQGSEA. V lost 7 bases and J 2 bases, leaving 10 bases between the germline ends. CDR3 residues: CSGRDNTDTQYF. Written as DNA, the CDR3 is TGCAGCGGCCGGGACAACACAGATACGCAGTATTTT.

There are many counts of this clonotype. The chain couples TRBV28 to TRBJ2-3; perhaps TRBD1 as D (5 bases). The CDR3 covers 16 residues. Trimming took 5 bases from V and 2 from J, leaving 17 bases between them. The germline CDR1 and CDR2 sequences are MDHEN and SYDVKM. CDR3 coding DNA: TGTGCCAGCAGTCCGTCGACAGCGTGGGACACAGATACGCAGTATTTT. This gives the protein CASSPSTAWDTDTQYF.

This clonotype appeared a few times. The V and J genes are TRBV29-1 and TRBJ2-3; D gene unclear. Per the germline V gene, CDR1 is SQVTM and CDR2 is ANQGSEA. This CDR3 contains 12 residues. The V gene lost 7 bases and the J gene lost 2 bases, with 10 bases spanning the gap. As DNA, the CDR3 is TGCAGCGCCTGCTCCCACACAGATACGCAGTATTTT. It translates to CSACSHTDTQYF.

This clonotype was counted only a few times. The chain couples TRBV5-1 to TRBJ2-7; 13 bases fit TRBD2. Unmatched junction bases numbered 5, after V lost 4 bases and J lost 4 bases. CDR1 SGHRS and CDR2 YFSETQ come from the germline V gene. The CDR3 has 15 amino acids. The CDR3 bases are TGCGCCAGCAGCGTCGGACTAGCGGGGGTATACGAGCAGTACTTC. Residues: CASSVGLAGVYEQYF.

This clonotype was counted at least ten times. This chain links TRBV7-9 with TRBJ1-1, with D maybe TRBD1 (6 bases). CDR3 size: 13 residues. Germline V gene data show CDR1 as SEHNR and CDR2 as FQNEAQ (reference sequence). Trimming shortened V by 0 bases and J by 8 bases, and 10 bases separated the two germline ends. The CDR3 spells CASSLADSLEAFF. The DNA of the CDR3 is TGTGCCAGCAGCTTAGCGGACAGCCTAGAAGCTTTCTTT. The whole variable domain, filled in from reference TRBV7-9 and TRBJ1-1, reads DTGVSQNPRHKITKRGQNVTFRCDPISEHNRLYWYRQTLGQGPEFLTYFQNEAQLEKSRLLSDRFSAERPKGSFSTLEIQRTEQGDSAMYLCASSLADSLEAFFGQGTRLTVV.

The chain links TRBV5-6 to TRBJ1-2; TRBD1 aligns across 8 bases. Germline V lookup: CDR1 SGHDT, CDR2 YYEEEE. V gave up 0 bases and J gave up 2 bases; unmatched junction bases: 3. The CDR3 is 15 amino acids. The CDR3 protein is CASSLGTGTNYGYTF. In DNA form, the CDR3 reads TGTGCCAGCAGCTTGGGGACAGGGACAAACTATGGCTACACCTTC. Full variable domain (remainder filled in from reference TRBV5-6 and TRBJ1-2): DAGVTQSPTHLIKTRGQQVTLRCSPKSGHDTVSWYQQALGQGPQFIFQYYEEEERQRGNFPDRFSGHQFPNYSSELNVNALLLGDSALYLCASSLGTGTNYGYTFGSGTRLTVV.

This sequence joins TRBV5-1 and TRBJ1-4; 9 bases match TRBD1. The CDR3 is 15 amino acids. The germline V gene encodes CDR1 SGHRS and CDR2 YFSETQ. The junction had 6 bases not matched to a gene; V was cut back by 4 bases and J by 5 bases. The CDR3 here is CASSIETGGNEKLFF. The CDR3 coding sequence is TGCGCCAGCAGCATCGAGACAGGGGGAAATGAAAAACTGTTTTTT.

This clonotype has only a few counts. The chain is built from TRBV6-1 and TRBJ1-2; D unresolved. The germline CDR1 and CDR2 sequences are MNHNS and SASEGT. The CDR3 has 11 amino acids. Deletions cut 9 bases from V and 4 bases from J, with 9 bases between. The CDR3 sequence: CASYLSYGYTF. The CDR3 DNA sequence: TGTGCCAGTTATCTTTCCTATGGCTACACCTTC.

This clonotype has just a few counts. The chain joins TRBV18 to TRBJ2-1; 8 bases are shared with TRBD2. The CDR3 is 15 amino acids. CDR1 is KGHSH, CDR2 LQKENI, per germline. V lost 1 base, J lost 4 bases, and 3 bases stayed unmatched. CDR3 sequence (DNA): TGTGCCAGCTCACCACTAGCGGGACCGTACAATGAGCAGTTCTTC. Amino acids: CASSPLAGPYNEQFF.

There are many counts of this clonotype. The chain joins TRBV7-9 to TRBJ1-1; perhaps TRBD1 as D (5 bases). V was shortened by 7 bases and J by 9 bases, with 15 bases between the two germline ends. The CDR3 length is 12 residues. The germline V gene has CDR1 SEHNR and CDR2 FQNEAQ (reference sequence). As DNA, the CDR3 is TGTGCCAGCACCGTCACAGGAGGGAAAGCTTTCTTT. This sequence encodes CASTVTGGKAFF.

This clonotype turned up a few times. The rearrangement links TRBV12-3 or TRBV12-4 to TRBJ2-3, with 9 bases identical to TRBD2. The CDR3 totals 17 residues. The junction had 8 bases not matched to a gene; V was cut back by 4 bases and J by 0 bases. CDR3 residues: CASSSSGDPPSTDTQYF. Written as DNA, the CDR3 is TGTGCCAGCAGTTCTAGCGGGGATCCCCCTAGCACAGATACGCAGTATTTT.

This rearrangement joins TRBV9 to TRBJ2-3; 10 bases fit TRBD2. The V and J ends lost 0 bases and 5 bases, in that order; junction bases with no gene match: 6. The CDR3 runs 16 residues. Germline CDR1 reads SGDLS; CDR2 reads YYNGEE. The CDR3 nucleotides are TGTGCCAGCAGCGTAGTAGCGGGGGGATATCAAGATACGCAGTATTTT. It codes for CASSVVAGGYQDTQYF.

This clonotype was observed at least ten times. The chain has TRBV5-1 and TRBJ1-2; D is unresolved. The CDR3 is made up of 15 amino acids. The ends were cut back, 1 base at V and 0 bases at J, with 10 bases in the middle. Per the germline V gene, CDR1 is SGHRS and CDR2 is YFSETQ. CDR3 residues: CASSLIGAANYGYTF. CDR3 DNA: TGCGCCAGCAGCTTGATAGGTGCAGCTAACTATGGCTACACCTTC.

This clonotype showed up just a few times. V gene TRBV4-2 combines with J gene TRBJ1-2, with 9 bases matching TRBD1. The germline V gene encodes CDR1 LGHNA and CDR2 YNFKEQ. Losses at the gene ends were 6 bases for V and 4 bases for J; bases not matched to a gene: 3. This CDR3 region has 13 residues. This chain's CDR3 is CASRGDRAYGYTF. The CDR3 nucleotides read TGTGCCAGCAGGGGGGACAGGGCCTATGGCTACACCTTC.

This clonotype was observed at least ten times. The chain has TRBV6-1 and TRBJ1-5, with 7 bases that match TRBD1. Trimming removed 6 bases from V and 7 bases from J; junction bases left unmatched: 6. Germline assignment: CDR1 MNHNS and CDR2 SASEGT. The CDR3 has 13 amino acids. CDR3 region: CASRDRVGQPQHF. The CDR3 DNA reads as TGTGCCAGCAGAGACAGGGTTGGACAGCCCCAGCATTTT.

This clonotype was seen a few times. The chain employs TRBV4-1 and TRBJ2-7, with 9 bases that match TRBD1. The germline gives CDR1 MGHRA, CDR2 YSYEKL. This CDR3 is built from 13 residues. The junction had 5 bases not matched to a gene; V was cut back by 4 bases and J by 7 bases. CDR3 nucleotides: TGCGCCAGCAGCCGGAACGACAGGGGGGAGCAGTACTTC. Translation: CASSRNDRGEQYF.

This clonotype was found many times. The rearrangement uses TRBV6-1 and TRBJ1-4; no reliable D call. With 2 bases removed from V and 0 bases from J, the gap between germline ends came to 13 bases. CDR3 size: 17 residues. Germline CDR1 reads MNHNS; CDR2 reads SASEGT. The chain's CDR3 is CASSEYRPTATNEKLFF. CDR3 bases: TGTGCCAGCAGTGAATATAGACCGACTGCAACTAATGAAAAACTGTTTTTT.

This clonotype was detected many times. V gene TRBV29-1 combines with J gene TRBJ2-3, with 9 bases fitting TRBD1. The germline gives CDR1 SQVTM, CDR2 ANQGSEA. The CDR3 length is 15 residues. V lost 3 bases, J lost 2 bases, and 6 bases stayed unmatched. CDR3 region: CSVDSGTGTTDTQYF. CDR3 sequence (DNA): TGCAGCGTTGATTCCGGGACAGGGACCACAGATACGCAGTATTTT.

This clonotype was seen at least ten times. CDR3 loop: CASSLGSGTPLHF. The CDR3 DNA is TGTGCCAGCAGCTTGGGGTCGGGTACACCCCTCCACTTT. The chain couples TRBV5-5 to TRBJ1-6; no firm D call. The CDR3 runs to 13 residues. In germline, CDR1 is SGHKS, CDR2 YYEKEE (reference sequence). Deletions cut 0 bases from V and 11 bases from J, with 9 bases between.

This clonotype was seen many times. DNA for the CDR3: TGTGCCAGCAGCTTAGACGGGAACTATGGCTACACCTTC. Its protein product is CASSLDGNYGYTF. The V and J genes are TRBV7-2 and TRBJ1-2; D gene unclear. The CDR3 covers 13 residues. The V gene lost 1 base and the J gene lost 2 bases, with 5 bases spanning the gap. Germline CDR1 reads SGHTA; CDR2 reads FQGNSA.

This clonotype showed up many times. This chain uses TRBV27 with TRBJ1-4; a possible D gene is TRBD1 (6 bases). The CDR3 spans 15 residues. CDR1 and CDR2 from the germline V gene are MNHEY and SMNVEV (reference sequence). V lost 5 bases and J 0 bases, leaving 10 bases between the germline ends. Here the CDR3 reads CASSRWTATNEKLFF. In nucleotides, the CDR3 is TGTGCCAGCAGTCGATGGACAGCAACTAATGAAAAACTGTTTTTT.